This T cell receptor beta chain is from a study of tumor and adjacent non-tumor tissue in lung cancer. Study results and caveats: Tumor tissue had significantly higher TCR diversity than normal lung.

This clonotype was counted at least ten times. Its specificity is not known. The template was RNA from unsorted bulk tissue. CDR1 DFQATT and CDR2 SNEGSKA come from the germline V gene (reference sequence). The CDR3 covers 12 residues. V lost 4 bases, J lost 3 bases, and 3 bases stayed unmatched. A modified ARM-PCR protocol with three rounds of nested PCR amplified TCRbeta. MiXCR was run by TCRdb on the multiplex PCR reads, yielding one entry per CDR3 protein. The table shows roughly 93,000 distinct CDR3 sequences, with roughly 66% occurring only once. The sequence came from a man in his 60s with non-small cell lung cancer. J is TRBJ2-7 and V is TRBV20-1; 7 positions agree with TRBD2. Sequencing was carried out using lung tumor tissue. The CDR3 DNA is TGCAGTGCTAAAGGGACTAACTACGAGCAGTACTTC. Its protein product is CSAKGTNYEQYF.